This T cell receptor beta chain was retrieved from a study of blood T cells in healthy people across ages. The CDR3 covers 14 residues. V was cut by 4 bases and J by 1 base, with 7 bases left in between. CDR1 is ENHRY and CDR2 is SYGVKD in the germline V gene. The second PCR ran about 6 to 12 cycles with a sample-barcoded 5' primer and J-beta primers. TCRdb processed the 5' RACE reads anew with MiXCR; each CDR3 protein has one entry. The sample shows roughly 1,000,000 distinct CDR3 sequences, under 30% of them seen only once. This sample also belongs to another study, concerning T cells of mothers and their children.

The TCR comes from a girl aged 2 to 9 in good health. The sequencing sample was made of blood. This rearrangement joins TRBV10-3 to TRBJ2-2; no clear D. CDR3 region: CAISVDRNTGELFF. DNA of the CDR3: TGTGCCATCAGTGTGGATAGGAACACCGGGGAGCTGTTTTTT.